The 29 T cell receptor beta chains presented below share a single source sample, sequenced in a study of post-analysis software for immune sequencing data. Presence of unique molecular identifiers characterized the TCR beta cDNA libraries. TCRdb independently ran MiXCR on the PCR reads; one entry per CDR3 protein. The sample includes roughly 600,000 distinct CDR3 sequences, roughly 40% of them seen just once. Study-level points and caveats: In patients, TRBV5-6, TRBV5-1 and TRBV20-1 belonged to five TRBV segments found more frequently than in controls.

What these receptors recognize is not known. The sample consisted of blood. Receptors originate from a girl under 18 with multiple sclerosis.

This clonotype showed up just a few times. The genes are TRBV20-1 and TRBJ2-3; 10 bases line up with TRBD2. V lost 7 bases to trimming and J lost 2 bases; unmatched junction nucleotides: 6. CDR3 size: 14 residues. The germline gives CDR1 DFQATT, CDR2 SNEGSKA (reference sequence). CDR3 region: CSGGLADHTDTQYF. The CDR3 nucleotides read TGCAGTGGAGGACTAGCGGATCACACAGATACGCAGTATTTT.

The chain combines TRBV2 with TRBJ2-3; TRBD2 is a possible D gene (5 bases). Germline assignment: CDR1 SNHLY and CDR2 FYNNEI. The CDR3 covers 12 residues. Trimming removed 5 bases from V and 5 bases from J, with 8 bases in between. The CDR3 loop reads CASSRTQDTQYF. The CDR3 nucleotides read TGTGCCAGCAGTCGGACTCAAGATACGCAGTATTTT.

V usage is TRBV12-3 or TRBV12-4 and J usage is TRBJ2-3, with 11 bases fitting TRBD2. This CDR3 is 17 amino acids long. V lost 3 bases, J lost 2 bases, and 7 bases stayed unmatched. CDR3 DNA sequence: TGTGCCAGCAGTTTCCCGACTAGCGGGATGCTCACAGATACGCAGTATTTT. Amino acid sequence: CASSFPTSGMLTDTQYF.

This clonotype was observed a handful of times. The V and J genes are TRBV6-1 and TRBJ2-3, with D perhaps being TRBD1 or TRBD2 (6 bases each). CDR1 is MNHNS and CDR2 is SASEGT in the germline V gene. The CDR3 consists of 15 residues. Trimming removed 2 bases at V and 1 base at J, with 10 bases between. CDR3 sequence (DNA): TGTGCCAGCAGTGAAAGGGGGGCCCGCACAGATACGCAGTATTTT. It yields the protein CASSERGARTDTQYF.

This clonotype was seen more than once but under ten times. The V call is TRBV7-6, the J call TRBJ2-5; 11 bases agree with TRBD2. V trimming: 5 bases; J trimming: 1 base; junction bases outside the gene matches: 12. The CDR3 consists of 18 residues. Germline V gene data show CDR1 as SGHVS and CDR2 as FNYEAQ. CDR3 residues: CASSKSPSGTSGQETQYF. In DNA, the CDR3 is TGTGCCAGCAGCAAATCCCCGTCCGGGACTAGCGGCCAAGAGACCCAGTACTTC.

The gene calls are TRBV12-3 or TRBV12-4 and TRBJ2-1, with 11 bases lining up with TRBD2. With 6 bases clipped from V and 6 bases from J, the junction kept 7 bases outside the gene matches. The CDR3 has 15 residues. The CDR3 DNA is TGTGCCAGCAGGATTGGGACTAGCGGTACCAATGAGCAGTTCTTC. It specifies CASRIGTSGTNEQFF.

The V call is TRBV5-1, the J call TRBJ2-1, with 11 positions matching TRBD2. With V trimmed by 3 bases and J by 6 bases, 8 bases remained unmatched. CDR1 and CDR2 from the germline V gene are SGHRS and YFSETQ. This CDR3 has 16 amino acids. CDR3 in DNA: TGCGCCAGCAGCTCTATAGCGGGAGGGGGCCCCAATGAGCAGTTCTTC. It codes for CASSSIAGGGPNEQFF.

This chain links TRBV5-1 with TRBJ1-1, with unresolved D. The CDR3 runs to 15 residues. The V and J ends lost 1 base and 0 bases respectively, with 10 bases between them. Germline V gene sequence: CDR1 SGHRS, CDR2 YFSETQ. CDR3 loop: CASSLLGYMNTEAFF. The CDR3 bases are TGCGCCAGCAGCTTGCTTGGGTACATGAACACTGAAGCTTTCTTT.

This clonotype has a single count. The V call is TRBV10-3, the J call TRBJ1-1; tentative D call: TRBD1 (6 bases). The CDR3 has 15 residues. Germline lookup yields CDR1 ENHRY and CDR2 SYGVKD. V lost 0 bases, J lost 3 bases, and 11 bases lay in between. The CDR3: CAISESGGRDTEAFF. The CDR3 region has the DNA TGTGCCATCAGTGAGTCGGGGGGCCGGGACACTGAAGCTTTCTTT.

CDR3 amino acids: CASSPSGGLYNEQFF. Written as DNA, the CDR3 is TGTGCCAGCAGCCCTAGCGGGGGCCTTTACAATGAGCAGTTCTTC. The rearrangement joins TRBV7-7 to TRBJ2-1; 10 bases align to TRBD2. The CDR3 extends over 15 amino acids. Germline V gene sequence: CDR1 SSHAT, CDR2 FNYEAQ (reference sequence). V lost 5 bases, J lost 4 bases, and 5 bases stayed unmatched.

The rearrangement links TRBV6-2 or TRBV6-3 to TRBJ1-2; 9 bases align to TRBD1. There are 15 residues in the CDR3. Per germline, CDR1 MNHEY and CDR2 SVGEGT. The V segment lost 2 bases and the J segment 8 bases; nucleotides outside the gene matches: 9. The CDR3 loop reads CASSYGGDRVSGYTF. CDR3 sequence (DNA): TGTGCCAGCAGTTACGGGGGGGACAGGGTGAGCGGCTACACCTTC.

This clonotype was detected only a few times. This chain joins TRBV27 and TRBJ1-4; TRBD1 might be the D (6 bases). The germline V gene has CDR1 MNHEY and CDR2 SMNVEV (reference sequence). The CDR3 consists of 15 residues. The V and J ends lost 3 bases and 3 bases respectively, with 11 bases between them. CDR3 region: CASSFTGGSNEKLFF. For the CDR3, the DNA is TGTGCCAGCAGTTTTACCGGGGGCTCTAATGAAAAACTGTTTTTT.

This clonotype has a handful of counts. V is TRBV12-3 or TRBV12-4 and J is TRBJ2-3, with 12 bases matching TRBD1. The CDR3 is made up of 16 amino acids. The trim removed 6 bases at V and 5 bases at J, leaving 9 bases unmatched. The CDR3 region has the DNA TGTGCCAGCAGCCCATCGGGACAGGGGGCAAGAGATACGCAGTATTTT. It translates to CASSPSGQGARDTQYF.

The chain combines TRBV5-1 with TRBJ1-2; D is ambiguous. CDR1 and CDR2 (germline): SGHRS, YFSETQ. Trimming removed 3 bases from V and 3 bases from J, with 12 bases in between. The CDR3 is 14 amino acids. The CDR3 region has the DNA TGCGCCAGCAGCTCGACGATTTGGGACTATGGCTACACCTTC. This sequence encodes CASSSTIWDYGYTF.

The V call is TRBV5-1, the J call TRBJ2-1, with D possibly TRBD2 on 5 matching bases. This CDR3 has 13 amino acids. Germline V CDR1 and CDR2: SGHRS, YFSETQ. The ends were cut back, 5 bases at V and 6 bases at J, with 12 bases in the middle. Here the CDR3 reads CASRPPSLNEQFF. DNA for the CDR3: TGCGCCAGCAGGCCACCTAGCCTCAATGAGCAGTTCTTC.

The V call is TRBV5-1, the J call TRBJ1-1, with unresolved D. The CDR3 is 14 residues long. CDR1 is SGHRS and CDR2 is YFSETQ in the germline V gene. Trimming stripped 4 bases from V and 3 bases from J, with 13 bases between. CDR3 region: CASSKDSSYTEAFF. The CDR3 DNA follows: TGCGCCAGCAGCAAGGATAGCAGCTACACTGAAGCTTTCTTT. Using reference TRBV5-1 and TRBJ1-1 for the parts outside the CDR3, the full variable domain is KAGVTQTPRYLIKTRGQQVTLSCSPISGHRSVSWYQQTPGQGLQFLFEYFSETQRNKGNFPGRFSGRQFSNSRSEMNVSTLELGDSALYLCASSKDSSYTEAFFGQGTRLTVV.

This clonotype was seen a handful of times. This rearrangement joins TRBV29-1 to TRBJ2-4; D might be TRBD2 (5 bases). Germline loops: CDR1 SQVTM, CDR2 ANQGSEA. The CDR3 runs 14 residues. DNA of the CDR3: TGCAGTGCGGCGGCCGGGATAGCCAAAAACATTCAGTACTTC. It yields the protein CSAAAGIAKNIQYF.

The chain uses TRBV29-1 and TRBJ2-5, with 7 bases matching TRBD1. The CDR3 totals 14 residues. V lost 4 bases, J lost 6 bases, and 11 bases stayed unmatched. Germline V CDR1 and CDR2: SQVTM, ANQGSEA. This CDR3 reads CSVADRARVKTQYF. CDR3 coding DNA: TGCAGCGTTGCCGACAGGGCCAGGGTAAAGACCCAGTACTTC.

The rearrangement joins TRBV12-3 or TRBV12-4 to TRBJ1-2; no clear D. V lost 6 bases, J lost 4 bases, and 15 bases lay in between. The CDR3 spans 14 residues. CDR3: CASSPPERSYGYTF. The DNA for the CDR3 is TGTGCCAGCAGCCCCCCCGAGAGGTCCTATGGCTACACCTTC.

Comments on this clonotype: At one boundary the junction diverges from the germline segment, which might be a read error. The V and J genes are TRBV7-9 and TRBJ2-1; D remains ambiguous. The CDR3 is 11 residues long. The germline V gene encodes CDR1 SEHNR and CDR2 FQNEAQ (reference sequence). CDR3 protein: CVSSFGNEQFF. The DNA of the CDR3 is TGTGTCAGCAGCTTTGGTAATGAGCAGTTCTTC.

The chain combines TRBV7-8 with TRBJ2-5; D might be TRBD2 (5 bases). V lost 7 bases, J lost 5 bases, and 17 bases lay in between. The CDR3 runs to 14 residues. Germline loops: CDR1 SGHVS, CDR2 FQNEAQ. CDR3 residues: CASTSEAARETQYF. CDR3 nucleotide sequence: TGTGCCAGCACTTCGGAGGCGGCGAGGGAGACCCAGTACTTC.

This clonotype occurred a few times. The CDR3 spells CSVPSQDRVGEQYF. The CDR3 region has the DNA TGCAGCGTTCCTTCCCAGGACAGGGTGGGGGAGCAGTACTTC. The rearrangement uses TRBV29-1 and TRBJ2-5, with 8 bases identical to TRBD1. CDR1 is SQVTM, CDR2 ANQGSEA, per germline. The length of the CDR3 is 14 residues. V was clipped by 5 bases and J by 11 bases; unmatched bases: 16.

CDR3 loop: CASSPGTGRFF. CDR3 coding DNA: TGTGCCAGCAGTCCTGGGACAGGGCGGTTCTTC. The V gene is TRBV12-3 or TRBV12-4, the J gene TRBJ2-1; 9 nucleotides align to TRBD1. CDR3 size: 11 residues. With V trimmed by 5 bases and J by 15 bases, 5 bases remained unmatched.

There are a few counts of this clonotype. This chain connects TRBV6-5 to TRBJ2-4; no reliable D call. With the DNA end fitting TRBJ2-7 better, the J assignment may be wrong. The CDR3 length is 15 residues. Germline CDR1 MNHEY, CDR2 SVGAGI. CDR3 region: CASSQPMGRLYEQYF. Written as DNA, the CDR3 is TGTGCCAGCAGCCAACCCATGGGCCGGCTTTACGAGCAGTACTTC.

This clonotype was counted between two and nine times. CDR3 nucleotide sequence: TGTGCCAGCAGTTTAGTCCTGGGGGGATCGGACACTGAAGCTTTCTTT. It specifies CASSLVLGGSDTEAFF. The chain is built from TRBV12-3 or TRBV12-4 and TRBJ1-1; perhaps TRBD1 as D (5 bases). The CDR3 length is 16 residues. V gave up 1 base and J gave up 3 bases, with 15 bases separating them.

The rearrangement links TRBV7-3 to TRBJ1-2; TRBD1 aligns across 7 bases. Germline assignment: CDR1 SGHTA and CDR2 FQGTGA. There are 15 residues in the CDR3. V lost 3 bases and J lost 4; bases outside the gene matches: 8. CDR3 amino acids: CASSFVSGTVYGYTF. As DNA, the CDR3 is TGTGCCAGCAGCTTTGTCTCCGGGACAGTCTATGGCTACACCTTC.

This clonotype was seen more than once but under ten times. The chain is built from TRBV29-1 and TRBJ2-3; 8 bases fit TRBD2. Losses at the gene ends were 0 bases for V and 0 bases for J; bases not matched to a gene: 8. This CDR3 is built from 17 residues. Germline V gene data show CDR1 as SQVTM and CDR2 as ANQGSEA. The CDR3, as DNA: TGCAGCGTTGAAGATGGTGGCCTAGCGGGTAGCACAGATACGCAGTATTTT. Protein product: CSVEDGGLAGSTDTQYF.

Details on this clonotype: Given a much more abundant clone one base away, this may be a read error. The rearrangement links TRBV7-9 to TRBJ2-1, with a tentative D call TRBD2 (6 bases). V lost 1 base and J lost 10, with 14 bases in between. Germline V gene lookup returns CDR1 SEHNR and CDR2 FQNEAQ (reference sequence). The CDR3 contains 14 residues. This chain's CDR3 is CASSLGAGPYEQFF. The CDR3 DNA reads TGTGCCAGCAGCTTAGGCGCGGGGCCCTACGAGCAGTTCTTC.

In this sample, this clonotype turned up a few times. The genes are TRBV12-3 or TRBV12-4 and TRBJ2-7; no firm D call. Trimming stripped 5 bases from V and 0 bases from J, with 14 bases between. This CDR3 spans 15 amino acids. CDR3 bases: TGTGCCAGCAGTCTATCACTACCGAGCTCCTACGAGCAGTACTTC. Encoded protein: CASSLSLPSSYEQYF.